This T cell receptor beta chain was identified in a study of T cells in Graves' hyperthyroidism and ophthalmopathy. TCR beta CDR3 sequences were amplified from RNA transcripts. First-round RT-PCR with HTBI primers amplified the TCR CDR3 region. TCRdb used MiXCR to reprocess the multiplex PCR reads, holding one entry per CDR3 protein. The repertoire includes approximately 510,000 distinct CDR3 sequences, about 46% of them detected once, and about 45% sits in the top ten. Study-wide results and limits: Among thyroid clonotypes expanded above 0.001, most also appeared in blood.

This clonotype was seen repeatedly, ten times or more. Its antigen is as yet unknown. Diagnoses were established using clinical symptoms, serum thyroxine and TRAb, thyroid ultrasound and orbital computed tomography. Germline V CDR1 and CDR2: SNHLY, FYNNEI. The CDR3 is 13 residues long. Trimming cost V 1 base and J 9 bases, with 12 bases left between them. V gene TRBV2 combines with J gene TRBJ1-2; a weak D match, TRBD1 (6 bases). Material: peripheral blood or thyroid tissue (not recorded which). This TCR derives from an adult woman with Graves' disease, either hyperthyroidism or ophthalmopathy (not recorded which). The DNA for the CDR3 is TGTGCCAGCAGTGAAGGGCAGGGGATCAGCTACACCTTC. Translating gives CASSEGQGISYTF.